One and the same sample provided the 3 T cell receptor beta chains below, sequenced in a study of T cell responses to AZD1222 COVID-19 vaccine. TCRdb's table, derived via immunoSEQ multiplex PCR, lists solely in-frame clones and lacks some. The data hold roughly 140,000 clones, with 89% observed a single time. The sample consisted of peripheral blood, taken on day 0 of AZD1222 vaccination. The receptors here all came from an adult in good health.

The J gene is TRBJ1-1, the V gene TRBV4-1; 7 bases are a match to TRBD1. Germline CDR1 reads MGHRA; CDR2 reads YSYEKL. The CDR3 has 13 amino acids. J was trimmed by 11 bases and V by 4 bases; bases with no gene match: 10. In nucleotides, the CDR3 is TGCGCCAGCAGCCCGGGACCCGGGACAGACGCTTTCTTT. Its protein product is CASSPGPGTDAFF.

This clone was observed a single time. This chain connects TRBV7-9 to TRBJ2-7; a weak D match, TRBD2 (5 bases). The CDR3 runs 13 residues. Deletions cut 4 bases from V and 3 bases from J, with 10 bases between. Germline CDR1 reads SEHNR; CDR2 reads FQNEAQ (reference sequence). CDR3 bases: TGTGCCAGCAGCTCGGGATCCTACTACGAGCAGTACTTC. This translates into CASSSGSYYEQYF.

The V gene is TRBV19, the J gene TRBJ2-5, with a tentative D call TRBD1 (5 bases). V lost 4 bases and J 6 bases, leaving 18 bases between the germline ends. This CDR3 is 15 amino acids long. Germline CDR1 LNHDA, CDR2 SQIVND (reference sequence). In DNA form, the CDR3 reads TGTGCCAGTAGTACCCTCCGGGCCCCAGGGCAGACCCAGTACTTC. It specifies CASSTLRAPGQTQYF.